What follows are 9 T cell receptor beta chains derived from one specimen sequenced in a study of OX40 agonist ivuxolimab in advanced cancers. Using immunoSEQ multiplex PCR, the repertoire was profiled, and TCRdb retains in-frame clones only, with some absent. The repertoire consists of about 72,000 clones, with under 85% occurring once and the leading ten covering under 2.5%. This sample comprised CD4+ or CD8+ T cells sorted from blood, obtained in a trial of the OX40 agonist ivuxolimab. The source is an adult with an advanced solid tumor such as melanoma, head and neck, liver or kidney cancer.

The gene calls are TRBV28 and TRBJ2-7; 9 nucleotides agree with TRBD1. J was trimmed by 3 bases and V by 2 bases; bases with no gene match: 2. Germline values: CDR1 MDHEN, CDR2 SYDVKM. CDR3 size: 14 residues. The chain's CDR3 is CASSLAGQGYEQYF. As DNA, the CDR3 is TGTGCCAGCAGTTTAGCGGGACAGGGCTACGAGCAGTACTTC.

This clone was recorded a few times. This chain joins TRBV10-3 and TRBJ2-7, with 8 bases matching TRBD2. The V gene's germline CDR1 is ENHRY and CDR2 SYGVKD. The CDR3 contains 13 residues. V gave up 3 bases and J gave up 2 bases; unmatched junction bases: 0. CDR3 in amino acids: CAISDGRAYEQYF. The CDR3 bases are TGTGCCATCAGTGACGGGAGGGCCTACGAGCAGTACTTC.

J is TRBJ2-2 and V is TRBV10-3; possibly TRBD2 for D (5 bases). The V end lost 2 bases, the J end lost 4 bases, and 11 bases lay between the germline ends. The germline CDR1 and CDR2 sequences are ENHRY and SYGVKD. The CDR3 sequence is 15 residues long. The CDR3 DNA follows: TGTGCCATCAGTGAGGCCAGCGGAGGCACCGGGGAGCTGTTTTTT. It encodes CAISEASGGTGELFF.

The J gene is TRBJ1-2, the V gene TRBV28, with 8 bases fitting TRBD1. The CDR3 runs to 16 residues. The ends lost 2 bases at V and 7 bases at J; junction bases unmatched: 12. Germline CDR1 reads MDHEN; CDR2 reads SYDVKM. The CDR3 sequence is CASSLESGQGAGGYTF. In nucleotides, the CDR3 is TGTGCCAGCAGTTTAGAGTCCGGCCAGGGGGCGGGTGGCTACACCTTC.

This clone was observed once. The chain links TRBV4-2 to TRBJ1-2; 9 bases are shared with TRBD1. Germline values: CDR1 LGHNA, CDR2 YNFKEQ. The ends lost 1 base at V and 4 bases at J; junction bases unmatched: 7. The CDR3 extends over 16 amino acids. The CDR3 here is CASSQGTGTGTYGYTF. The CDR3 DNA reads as TGTGCCAGCAGCCAAGGGACCGGGACAGGGACCTATGGCTACACCTTC.

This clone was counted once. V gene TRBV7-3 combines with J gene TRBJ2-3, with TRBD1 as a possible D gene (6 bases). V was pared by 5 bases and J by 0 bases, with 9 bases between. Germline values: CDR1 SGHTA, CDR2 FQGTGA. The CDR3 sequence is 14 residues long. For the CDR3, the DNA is TGTGCCAGCAGCCGACAGGCTAGCACAGATACGCAGTATTTT. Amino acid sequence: CASSRQASTDTQYF.

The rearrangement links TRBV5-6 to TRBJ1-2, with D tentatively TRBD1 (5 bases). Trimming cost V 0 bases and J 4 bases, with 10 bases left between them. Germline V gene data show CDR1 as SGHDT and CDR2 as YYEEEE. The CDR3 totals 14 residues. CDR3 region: CASSLAEGLYGYTF. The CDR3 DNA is TGTGCCAGCAGCTTGGCCGAGGGGCTCTATGGCTACACCTTC.

CDR3 protein: CASSQSLGPSLQHF. CDR3 sequence (DNA): TGCGCCAGCAGCCAAAGTCTCGGACCGTCGCTCCAGCATTTT. The rearrangement uses TRBV4-1 and TRBJ1-5; D ambiguous. The CDR3 spans 14 residues. Germline CDR1 MGHRA, CDR2 YSYEKL. With 2 bases removed from V and 12 bases from J, the gap between germline ends came to 17 bases.

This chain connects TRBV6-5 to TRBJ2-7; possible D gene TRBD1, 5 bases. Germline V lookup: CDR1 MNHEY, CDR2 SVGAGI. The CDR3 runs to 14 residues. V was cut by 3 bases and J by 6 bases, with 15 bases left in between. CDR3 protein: CASSYPGRAGEQYF. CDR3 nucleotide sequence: TGTGCCAGCAGTTATCCGGGCAGGGCAGGCGAGCAGTACTTC.